The clone carrying this T cell receptor (beta chain) was seen a handful of times. Its cognate antigen is unknown. Using its own MiXCR run on the reads, TCRdb lists one record per CDR3 protein. This table holds 250,000 to 300,000 distinct CDR3 sequences, more than 20% found once. The data originate from a study of T cell repertoires in cytomegalovirus infection. Overall study context: Matching HLA type, along with CMV infection, was indicated by public TCR beta signatures. Study results and caveats: Accumulated public TCR beta family frequency recognized individuals carrying CMV together with the relevant HLA. HLA-C-restricted, CMV-specific TCR beta clonotypes were dominant ex vivo.

CDR1 and CDR2 (germline): GTSNPN, SVGIG (reference sequence). This CDR3 has 15 residues. V dropped 0 bases and J dropped 3 bases, with 12 bases sitting between them. The chain combines TRBV30 with TRBJ2-1, with D perhaps matching TRBD2 (5 bases). The sequenced material came from PBMCs. The origin of this receptor is a human donor in good health (CMV status not recorded). Some clones in this sample may be carry-over from other donors' samples. The CDR3 loop reads CAWSVVRTDYNEQFF. The CDR3 DNA reads TGTGCCTGGAGTGTAGTCCGGACTGACTACAATGAGCAGTTCTTC.